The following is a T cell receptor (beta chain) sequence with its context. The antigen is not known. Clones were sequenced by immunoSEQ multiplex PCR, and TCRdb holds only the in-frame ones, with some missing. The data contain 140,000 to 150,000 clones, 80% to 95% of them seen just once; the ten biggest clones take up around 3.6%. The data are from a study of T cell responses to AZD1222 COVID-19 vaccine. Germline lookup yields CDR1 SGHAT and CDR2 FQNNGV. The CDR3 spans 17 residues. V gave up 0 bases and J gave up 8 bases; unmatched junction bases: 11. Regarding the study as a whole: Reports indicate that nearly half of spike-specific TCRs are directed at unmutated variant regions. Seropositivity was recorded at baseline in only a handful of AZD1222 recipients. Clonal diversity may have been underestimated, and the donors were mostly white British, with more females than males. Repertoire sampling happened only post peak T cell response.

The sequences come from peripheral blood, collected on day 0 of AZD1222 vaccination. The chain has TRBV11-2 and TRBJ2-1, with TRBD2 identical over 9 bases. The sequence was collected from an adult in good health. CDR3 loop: CASSLERGRASGHEQFF. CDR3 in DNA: TGTGCCAGCAGCTTAGAACGCGGGAGGGCTTCGGGCCATGAGCAGTTCTTC.